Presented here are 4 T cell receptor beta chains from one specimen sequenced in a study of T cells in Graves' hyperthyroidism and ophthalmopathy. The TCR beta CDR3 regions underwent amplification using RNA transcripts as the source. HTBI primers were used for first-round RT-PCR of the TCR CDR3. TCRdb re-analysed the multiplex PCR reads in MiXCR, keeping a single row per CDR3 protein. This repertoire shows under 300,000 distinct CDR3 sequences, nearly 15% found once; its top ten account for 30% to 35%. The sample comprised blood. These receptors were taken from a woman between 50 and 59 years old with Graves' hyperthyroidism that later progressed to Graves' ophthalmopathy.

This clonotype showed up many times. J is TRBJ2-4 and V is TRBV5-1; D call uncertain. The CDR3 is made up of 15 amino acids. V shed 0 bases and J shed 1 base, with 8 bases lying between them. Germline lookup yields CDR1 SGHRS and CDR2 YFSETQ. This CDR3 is CASSLDGGAKNIQYF. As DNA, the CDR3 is TGCGCCAGCAGCTTGGATGGTGGGGCCAAAAACATTCAGTACTTC.

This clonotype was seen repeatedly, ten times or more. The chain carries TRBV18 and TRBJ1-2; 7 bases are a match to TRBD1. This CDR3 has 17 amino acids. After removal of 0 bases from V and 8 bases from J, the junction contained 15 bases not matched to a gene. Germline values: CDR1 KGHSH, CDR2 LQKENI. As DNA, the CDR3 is TGTGCCAGCTCACCACCGAGGGGGCAGGGCCCAGGAGGAGGCTACACCTTC. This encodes CASSPPRGQGPGGGYTF.

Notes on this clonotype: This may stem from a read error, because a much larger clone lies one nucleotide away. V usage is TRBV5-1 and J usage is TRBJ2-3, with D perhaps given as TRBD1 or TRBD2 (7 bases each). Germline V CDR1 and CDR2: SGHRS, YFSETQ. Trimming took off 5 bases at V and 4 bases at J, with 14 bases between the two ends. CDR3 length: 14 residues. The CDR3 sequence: CASREQGGADTQYF. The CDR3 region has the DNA TGCGCCAGCAGGGAGCAGGGGGGGGCAGATACGCAGTATTTT.

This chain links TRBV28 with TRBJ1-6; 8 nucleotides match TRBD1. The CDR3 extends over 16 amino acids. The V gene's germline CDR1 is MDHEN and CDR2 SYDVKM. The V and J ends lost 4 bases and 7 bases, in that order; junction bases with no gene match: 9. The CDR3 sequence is CASSSQTGDGNSPLHF. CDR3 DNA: TGTGCCAGCAGTTCCCAGACAGGGGATGGCAATTCACCCCTCCACTTT.